These 26 T cell receptor beta chains came from one sample sequenced in a study of shared clonotypes between healthy human individuals. Measured with immunoSEQ multiplex PCR; TCRdb has only the in-frame clones, and not every one. The repertoire includes millions of clones, 90% to 95% of them detected once, and 0.13% to 0.15% sits in the top ten. Sequencing was done on a sample of naive CD4+ T cells sorted from blood. Described subset: CD45RA+ positively selected. These receptors originate from a man aged 18 to 29 in good health.

The chain uses TRBV6-5 and TRBJ2-3; D gene ambiguous. This CDR3 comprises 13 residues. Germline V lookup: CDR1 MNHEY, CDR2 SVGAGI. V was shortened by 6 bases and J by 4 bases, with 11 bases between the two germline ends. The CDR3 coding sequence is TGTGCCAGCAGCGTAGCCGCGTCAGATACGCAGTATTTT. Protein: CASSVAASDTQYF.

V gene TRBV28 combines with J gene TRBJ2-7; 11 bases are a match to TRBD1. The CDR3 is made up of 16 amino acids. J was trimmed by 5 bases and V by 7 bases; bases with no gene match: 13. Germline lookup yields CDR1 MDHEN and CDR2 SYDVKM. CDR3 DNA: TGTGCCAGCAAAGTTTCCCTGGGGACAGGGGGAAACGAGCAGTACTTC. This sequence encodes CASKVSLGTGGNEQYF.

The rearrangement links TRBV19 to TRBJ1-6; D gene ambiguous. Germline V gene sequence: CDR1 LNHDA, CDR2 SQIVND (reference sequence). V dropped 4 bases and J dropped 10 bases, with 11 bases sitting between them. The CDR3 is 13 amino acids. For the CDR3, the DNA is TGTGCCAGTAGTAGCGGGAGTCGGTCACCCCTCCACTTT. Amino acid sequence: CASSSGSRSPLHF.

Only one count was recorded for this clone. CDR3 sequence (DNA): TGTGCCAGCACCGAGGGAGGGGCGAACACCGGGGAGCTGTTTTTT. As protein: CASTEGGANTGELFF. The J gene is TRBJ2-2, the V gene TRBV28, with 7 bases aligning to TRBD2. The V and J ends lost 7 bases and 0 bases, in that order; junction bases with no gene match: 5. CDR1 and CDR2 from the germline V gene are MDHEN and SYDVKM. There are 15 residues in the CDR3.

The chain carries TRBV20-1 and TRBJ1-2, with no clear D. The CDR3 runs 11 residues. The germline gives CDR1 DFQATT, CDR2 SNEGSKA (reference sequence). V lost 3 bases to trimming and J lost 4 bases, with 6 bases between them. The CDR3: CSASYSYGYTF. DNA for the CDR3: TGCAGTGCTAGCTACAGCTATGGCTACACCTTC.

The chain carries TRBV28 and TRBJ2-7; D gene unclear. This CDR3 contains 16 residues. V was cut by 7 bases and J by 0 bases, with 19 bases left in between. Germline values: CDR1 MDHEN, CDR2 SYDVKM. CDR3 DNA: TGTGCCAGCACCTACACGGGTCTCCTCGGCTCCTACGAGCAGTACTTC. Protein: CASTYTGLLGSYEQYF. Combining the CDR3 with reference TRBV28 and TRBJ2-7 gives the whole variable domain DVKVTQSSRYLVKRTGEKVFLECVQDMDHENMFWYRQDPGLGLRLIYFSYDVKMKEKGDIPEGYSVSREKKERFSLILESASTNQTSMYLCASTYTGLLGSYEQYFGPGTRLTVT.

The chain joins TRBV7-2 to TRBJ2-1; tentative D call: TRBD2 (6 bases). Per the germline V gene, CDR1 is SGHTA and CDR2 is FQGNSA. The CDR3 sequence is 16 residues long. Deletions cut 0 bases from V and 4 bases from J, with 13 bases between. In DNA form, the CDR3 reads TGTGCCAGCAGCTTAGCAGTGGGGCTAGCGTACAATGAGCAGTTCTTC. Its translation: CASSLAVGLAYNEQFF.

V and J are TRBV19 and TRBJ1-2; unclear D gene. The V end was cut by 0 bases, the J end by 4 bases, with 6 bases between. CDR1 and CDR2 from the germline V gene are LNHDA and SQIVND (reference sequence). CDR3 length: 13 residues. The CDR3 reads CASSIETTYGYTF. CDR3 bases: TGTGCCAGTAGTATAGAGACAACCTATGGCTACACCTTC.

The rearrangement links TRBV4-3 to TRBJ2-7; TRBD1 agrees at 7 bases. Germline V gene data show CDR1 as LGHNA and CDR2 as YSLEER. This CDR3 spans 16 amino acids. Trimming removed 0 bases from V and 1 base from J; junction bases left unmatched: 6. CDR3: CASSQEIGTVSYEQYF. CDR3 nucleotides: TGCGCCAGCAGCCAAGAAATCGGGACAGTATCCTACGAGCAGTACTTC.

The V and J genes are TRBV6-1 and TRBJ1-1, with unresolved D. Germline V gene data show CDR1 as MNHNS and CDR2 as SASEGT. V was clipped by 3 bases and J by 0 bases, with 11 bases between them. This CDR3 comprises 15 residues. The CDR3 nucleotides are TGTGCCAGCAGTGAGTTTTCAACAGTGAACACTGAAGCTTTCTTT. This translates into CASSEFSTVNTEAFF.

The chain has TRBV6-5 and TRBJ2-5, with D possibly TRBD2 on 6 matching bases. This CDR3 is built from 14 residues. V shed 3 bases and J shed 1 base, with 9 bases lying between them. Germline V gives CDR1 MNHEY, CDR2 SVGAGI. CDR3 sequence reads: CASSYRGIQETQYF. DNA of the CDR3: TGTGCCAGCAGTTATCGGGGGATCCAAGAGACCCAGTACTTC.

The chain uses TRBV19 and TRBJ1-2; 8 positions agree with TRBD1. The length of the CDR3 is 15 residues. Looked up from germline, CDR1 is LNHDA and CDR2 is SQIVND (reference sequence). Trimming removed 4 bases from V and 2 bases from J; junction bases left unmatched: 6. The CDR3 protein is CASSTTGQANYGYTF. CDR3 in DNA: TGTGCCAGTAGTACCACGGGACAGGCGAACTATGGCTACACCTTC.

The chain recombines TRBV29-1 with TRBJ2-7; D uncertain. Germline CDR1 is SQVTM and CDR2 is ANQGSEA. Trimming took 6 bases from V and 0 from J, leaving 6 bases between them. CDR3 size: 11 residues. The CDR3 DNA reads as TGCAGCGTGGTTCGCTCCTACGAGCAGTACTTC. This translates into CSVVRSYEQYF.

This sequence joins TRBV5-4 and TRBJ1-2; possible D gene TRBD1, 6 bases. The CDR3 is 12 residues long. V was pared by 4 bases and J by 8 bases, with 12 bases between. CDR1 is SGHNT and CDR2 is YYREEE in the germline V gene (reference sequence). CDR3 residues: CASSVQGEGYTF. In DNA, the CDR3 is TGTGCCAGCAGCGTACAGGGAGAAGGCTACACCTTC.

The rearrangement links TRBV4-3 to TRBJ2-7; 9 bases are a match to TRBD2. Trimming at V came to 0 bases and at J to 1 base, leaving 7 bases not matched to a gene. The CDR3 extends over 17 amino acids. Germline V gene data show CDR1 as LGHNA and CDR2 as YSLEER. CDR3 bases: TGCGCCAGCAGCCAAGAAACTAGCGGGCAGTTTTCCTACGAGCAGTACTTC. Translating it yields CASSQETSGQFSYEQYF.

A single count supports this clone. This chain joins TRBV28 and TRBJ1-1; D not resolved. CDR1 and CDR2 from the germline V gene are MDHEN and SYDVKM. The V gene lost 6 bases and the J gene lost 0 bases, with 8 bases spanning the gap. CDR3 length: 13 residues. CDR3 sequence (DNA): TGTGCCAGCAGAGAAACAGTGAACACTGAAGCTTTCTTT. It encodes CASRETVNTEAFF.

J is TRBJ1-2 and V is TRBV7-2, with 7 positions matching TRBD1. CDR1 is SGHTA, CDR2 FQGNSA, per germline. After removal of 1 base from V and 5 bases from J, the junction contained 13 bases not matched to a gene. The CDR3 extends over 17 amino acids. The CDR3 DNA is TGTGCCAGCAGCTTAGGACTCCCCCAGGGGGGCGGTTATGGCTACACCTTC. Translating it yields CASSLGLPQGGGYGYTF.

The chain couples TRBV2 to TRBJ2-1; D is ambiguous. Germline values: CDR1 SNHLY, CDR2 FYNNEI. Deletions cut 6 bases from V and 9 bases from J, with 12 bases between. The CDR3 loop spans 12 amino acids. CDR3 protein: CASSLEELEQFF. The CDR3 bases are TGTGCCAGCAGCCTTGAGGAACTTGAGCAGTTCTTC.

The chain links TRBV2 to TRBJ2-7, with TRBD1 matching 9 bases. The V gene end was trimmed by 3 bases and the J gene end by 5 bases; junction bases not matched to a gene: 8. The CDR3 contains 15 residues. The germline V gene has CDR1 SNHLY and CDR2 FYNNEI. This chain's CDR3 is CASSEAGTGYHEQYF. The CDR3 coding sequence is TGTGCCAGCAGTGAGGCCGGGACAGGGTACCACGAGCAGTACTTC.

The chain combines TRBV7-6 with TRBJ2-3, with D possibly being TRBD1 or TRBD2 (6 bases each). From germline, CDR1 is SGHVS and CDR2 FNYEAQ. V gave up 3 bases and J gave up 6 bases, with 19 bases separating them. The CDR3 covers 16 residues. CDR3 region: CASSLRGRQFVDTQYF. For the CDR3, the DNA is TGTGCCAGCAGCTTGAGGGGGAGGCAATTCGTGGATACGCAGTATTTT.

The V and J genes are TRBV7-3 and TRBJ2-3; D is perhaps TRBD2 (6 bases). The germline V gene has CDR1 SGHTA and CDR2 FQGTGA. The CDR3 has 17 amino acids. Trimming shortened V by 2 bases and J by 2 bases, and 17 bases separated the two germline ends. The DNA for the CDR3 is TGTGCCAGCAGCTTACGTCGGGGCGGGGTCATCACAGATACGCAGTATTTT. Amino acids: CASSLRRGGVITDTQYF.

This clone appeared once. The rearrangement uses TRBV11-2 and TRBJ2-2; possibly TRBD2 for D (6 bases). The germline gives CDR1 SGHAT, CDR2 FQNNGV. The length of the CDR3 is 16 residues. V was shortened by 2 bases and J by 4 bases, with 14 bases between the two germline ends. The CDR3 DNA is TGTGCCAGCAGCTTAACGGGCCAGGGAGGCACCGGGGAGCTGTTTTTT. Its protein is CASSLTGQGGTGELFF.

V usage is TRBV25-1 and J usage is TRBJ1-6; maybe TRBD1 (5 bases). The ends were cut back, 1 base at V and 7 bases at J, with 14 bases in the middle. Germline V lookup: CDR1 MGHDK, CDR2 SYGVNS. The CDR3 is made up of 16 amino acids. CDR3: CASSELAGSGNSPLHF. CDR3 DNA: TGTGCCAGCAGTGAATTGGCAGGGTCAGGCAATTCACCCCTCCACTTT.

This clone occurred a few times. The chain employs TRBV25-1 and TRBJ1-6; TRBD1 might be the D (6 bases). Germline V gene data show CDR1 as MGHDK and CDR2 as SYGVNS. Trimming pared 5 bases from V and 9 bases from J, leaving 20 bases between. CDR3 length: 16 amino acids. The CDR3 DNA sequence: TGTGCCAGCAGTTCTGATCGGCCCGGGGGCCGTTCACCCCTCCACTTT. It specifies CASSSDRPGGRSPLHF. The whole variable domain, remainder taken from reference TRBV25-1 and TRBJ1-6, is EADIYQTPRYLVIGTGKKITLECSQTMGHDKMYWYQQDPGMELHLIHYSYGVNSTEKGDLSSESTVSRIRTEHFPLTLESARPSHTSQYLCASSSDRPGGRSPLHFGNGTRLTVT.

The genes are TRBV6-5 and TRBJ2-7; 12 nucleotides match TRBD1. Losses at the gene ends were 5 bases for V and 5 bases for J; bases not matched to a gene: 7. This CDR3 has 15 residues. In germline, CDR1 is MNHEY, CDR2 SVGAGI. This chain's CDR3 is CASSRAGTGGNEQYF. The DNA for the CDR3 is TGTGCCAGCAGTAGAGCCGGGACAGGGGGCAACGAGCAGTACTTC.

This clone is a singleton in its sample. This chain links TRBV10-2 with TRBJ2-3; TRBD2 matches 7 bases. After removal of 0 bases from V and 5 bases from J, the junction contained 5 bases not matched to a gene. The CDR3 covers 15 residues. Germline CDR1 reads WSHSY; CDR2 reads SAAADI. The CDR3 region has the DNA TGCGCCAGCAGTGAGTCGCTGGGGGGGGTAGATACGCAGTATTTT. It is translated as CASSESLGGVDTQYF.